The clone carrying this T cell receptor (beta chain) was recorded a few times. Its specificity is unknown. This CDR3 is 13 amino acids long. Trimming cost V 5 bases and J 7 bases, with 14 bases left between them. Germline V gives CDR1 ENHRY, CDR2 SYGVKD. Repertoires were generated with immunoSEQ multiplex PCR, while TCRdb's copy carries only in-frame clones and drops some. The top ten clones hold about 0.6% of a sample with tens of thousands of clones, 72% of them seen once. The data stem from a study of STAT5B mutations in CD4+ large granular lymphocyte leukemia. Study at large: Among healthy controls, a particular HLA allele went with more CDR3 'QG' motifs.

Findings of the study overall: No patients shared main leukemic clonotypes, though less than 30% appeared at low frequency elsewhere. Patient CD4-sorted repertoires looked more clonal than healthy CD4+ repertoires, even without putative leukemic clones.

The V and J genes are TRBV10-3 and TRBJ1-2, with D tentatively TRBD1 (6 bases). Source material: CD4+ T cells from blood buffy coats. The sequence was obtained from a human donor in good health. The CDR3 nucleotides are TGTGCCATCAGTCAGGAGGGGGGAAGTGGCTACACCTTC. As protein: CAISQEGGSGYTF.